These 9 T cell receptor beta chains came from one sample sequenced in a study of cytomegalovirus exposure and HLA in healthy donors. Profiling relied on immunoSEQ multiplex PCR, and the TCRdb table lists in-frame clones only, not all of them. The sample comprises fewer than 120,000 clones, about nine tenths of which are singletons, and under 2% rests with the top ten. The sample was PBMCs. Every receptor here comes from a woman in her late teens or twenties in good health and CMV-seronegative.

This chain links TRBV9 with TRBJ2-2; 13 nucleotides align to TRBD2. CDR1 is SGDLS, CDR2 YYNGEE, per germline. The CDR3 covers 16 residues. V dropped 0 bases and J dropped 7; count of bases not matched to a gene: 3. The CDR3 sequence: CASSVGLAGGLGELFF. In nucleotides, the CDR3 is TGTGCCAGCAGCGTAGGACTAGCGGGAGGCCTCGGGGAGCTGTTTTTT.

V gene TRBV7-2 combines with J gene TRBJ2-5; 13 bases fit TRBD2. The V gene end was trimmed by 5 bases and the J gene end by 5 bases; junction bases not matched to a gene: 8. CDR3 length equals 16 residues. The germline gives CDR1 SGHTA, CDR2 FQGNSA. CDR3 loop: CASSEGTSGIVETQYF. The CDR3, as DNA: TGTGCCAGCAGCGAAGGGACTAGCGGGATTGTGGAGACCCAGTACTTC.

The CDR3 nucleotides are TGCAGCGTGGACAGGGTACAAGGTACGAATGAGCAGTTCTTC. Translated: CSVDRVQGTNEQFF. The chain has TRBV29-1 and TRBJ2-1, with 8 bases fitting TRBD1. CDR3 length: 14 residues. Germline CDR1 is SQVTM and CDR2 is ANQGSEA. With 6 bases clipped from V and 7 bases from J, the junction kept 11 bases outside the gene matches.

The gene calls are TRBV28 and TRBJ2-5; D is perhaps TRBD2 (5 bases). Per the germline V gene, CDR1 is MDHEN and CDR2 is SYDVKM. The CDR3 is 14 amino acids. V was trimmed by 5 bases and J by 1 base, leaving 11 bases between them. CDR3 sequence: CASSEYGVQETQYF. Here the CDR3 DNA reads TGTGCCAGCAGTGAATACGGGGTCCAAGAGACCCAGTACTTC.

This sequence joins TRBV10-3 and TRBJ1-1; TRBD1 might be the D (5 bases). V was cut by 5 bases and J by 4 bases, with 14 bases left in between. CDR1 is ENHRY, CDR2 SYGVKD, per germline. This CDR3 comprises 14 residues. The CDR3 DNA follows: TGTGCCATCAGTTCAAGACAGCCGAGCACTGAAGCTTTCTTT. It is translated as CAISSRQPSTEAFF.

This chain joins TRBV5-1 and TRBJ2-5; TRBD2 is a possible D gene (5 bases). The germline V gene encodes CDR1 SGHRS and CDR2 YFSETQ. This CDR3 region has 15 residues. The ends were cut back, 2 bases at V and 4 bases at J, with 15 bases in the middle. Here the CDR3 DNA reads TGCGCCAGCAGCTTACTAGGAACTGGTTCAGAGACCCAGTACTTC. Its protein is CASSLLGTGSETQYF.

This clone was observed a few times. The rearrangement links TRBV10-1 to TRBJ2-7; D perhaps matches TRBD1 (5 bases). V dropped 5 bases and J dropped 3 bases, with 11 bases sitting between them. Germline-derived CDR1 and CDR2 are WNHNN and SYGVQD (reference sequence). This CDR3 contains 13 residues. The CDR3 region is CASSHQGGYEQYF. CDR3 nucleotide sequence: TGCGCCAGCAGTCATCAGGGCGGCTACGAGCAGTACTTC.

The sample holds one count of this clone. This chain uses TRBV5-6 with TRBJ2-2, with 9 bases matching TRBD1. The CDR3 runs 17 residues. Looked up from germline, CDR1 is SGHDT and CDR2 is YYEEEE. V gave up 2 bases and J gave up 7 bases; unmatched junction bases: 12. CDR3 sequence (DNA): TGTGCCAGCAGCTTTTGGACGGACAGGGGTTATGGCGGGGAGCTGTTTTTT. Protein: CASSFWTDRGYGGELFF. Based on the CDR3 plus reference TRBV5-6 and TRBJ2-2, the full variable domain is DAGVTQSPTHLIKTRGQQVTLRCSPKSGHDTVSWYQQALGQGPQFIFQYYEEEERQRGNFPDRFSGHQFPNYSSELNVNALLLGDSALYLCASSFWTDRGYGGELFFGEGSRLTVL.

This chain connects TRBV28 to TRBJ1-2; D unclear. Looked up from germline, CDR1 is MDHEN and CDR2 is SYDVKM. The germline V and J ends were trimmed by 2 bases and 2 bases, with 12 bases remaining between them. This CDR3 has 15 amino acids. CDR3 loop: CASSLRRGSNYGYTF. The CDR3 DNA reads TGTGCCAGCAGTTTACGTCGGGGATCCAACTATGGCTACACCTTC.